The 4 T cell receptor beta chains below were found in one sample sequenced in a study of T cell repertoires in cytomegalovirus infection. Via MiXCR, TCRdb re-called the reads, giving one row per CDR3 protein. The data show approximately 180,000 distinct CDR3 sequences, with about 17% seen just once and around 25% held by the top ten. Source material: CD8+ T cells from PBMCs. Receptors originate from a human donor in good health (CMV status not recorded). Some clones in this sample may be carry-over from other donors' samples.

This rearrangement joins TRBV9 to TRBJ1-2; 7 bases line up with TRBD1. With 3 bases clipped from V and 2 bases from J, the junction kept 4 bases outside the gene matches. Germline-derived CDR1 and CDR2 are SGDLS and YYNGEE. This CDR3 has 14 residues. In DNA form, the CDR3 reads TGTGCCAGCAGCGGACAGACAGGGAACTATGGCTACACCTTC. It encodes CASSGQTGNYGYTF.

As regards this clonotype: The junction does not match germline at one end; this may be a read error. V is TRBV6-2 or TRBV6-3 and J is TRBJ1-1; tentative D call: TRBD1 (5 bases). Germline-derived CDR1 and CDR2 are MNHEY and SVGEGT. The length of the CDR3 is 14 residues. DNA of the CDR3: TGTGCCCGCAGGGATGGCTTGGGGAGGACTGAAGCTTTCTTT. Residues: CARRDGLGRTEAFF.

In its sample, this clonotype was seen a few times. V and J are TRBV12-3 or TRBV12-4 and TRBJ1-5; 8 nucleotides line up with TRBD1. The CDR3 sequence is 14 residues long. The J segment lost 11 bases and the V segment lost 3 bases, leaving 9 bases of the junction unmatched. CDR3: CASSFTGTGSSQHF. In nucleotides, the CDR3 is TGTGCCAGCAGTTTTACCGGGACAGGATCTTCCCAGCATTTT.

This clonotype has more than one count but fewer than ten. The junction departs from germline at one end; a sequencing error may be responsible. The chain couples TRBV11-2 to TRBJ2-1; 7 positions match TRBD2. The CDR3 has 15 amino acids. CDR1 and CDR2 from the germline V gene are SGHAT and FQNNGV. The CDR3 protein is CASRGFGGSFNEQFF. In DNA form, the CDR3 reads TGTGCCAGCAGGGGATTCGGGGGGTCCTTCAATGAGCAGTTCTTC.